These 3 T cell receptor beta chains were sequenced from one sample in a study of cytomegalovirus exposure and HLA in healthy donors. PCR employed 60 Vbeta and 13 Jbeta primers. Produced via immunoSEQ multiplex PCR; TCRdb's table is partial and in-frame only. This repertoire comprises under 200,000 clones; its ten largest clones make up under 6.5%. The sample was PBMCs. These receptors all come from a man between 25 and 39 years old in good health and CMV-seronegative.

The rearrangement links TRBV18 to TRBJ1-1, with 8 bases lining up with TRBD1. From germline, CDR1 is KGHSH and CDR2 LQKENI. V shed 4 bases, J shed 1 base, and the junction held 5 bases outside the gene matches. The CDR3 runs to 15 residues. The chain's CDR3 is CASSRPGTGNTEAFF. In DNA form, the CDR3 reads TGTGCCAGCTCACGTCCCGGGACAGGGAACACTGAAGCTTTCTTT.

The genes are TRBV2 and TRBJ2-1; 11 positions agree with TRBD2. Germline loops: CDR1 SNHLY, CDR2 FYNNEI. V was pared by 5 bases and J by 0 bases, with 3 bases of the junction left unmatched. There are 16 residues in the CDR3. CDR3 amino acids: CASSLTSGASYNEQFF. CDR3 coding DNA: TGTGCCAGCAGTTTGACTAGCGGGGCCTCCTACAATGAGCAGTTCTTC.

The CDR3 reads CASSIPLEVTNYGYTF. CDR3 in DNA: TGTGCCAGTAGTATACCTTTGGAGGTTACTAACTATGGCTACACCTTC. This chain links TRBV19 with TRBJ1-2; no definite D call. Per germline, CDR1 LNHDA and CDR2 SQIVND (reference sequence). The CDR3 length is 16 residues. V shed 2 bases and J shed 0 bases, with 13 bases lying between them. Based on the CDR3 plus reference TRBV19 and TRBJ1-2, the full variable domain is DGGITQSPKYLFRKEGQNVTLSCEQNLNHDAMYWYRQDPGQGLRLIYYSQIVNDFQKGDIAEGYSVSREKKESFPLTVTSAQKNPTAFYLCASSIPLEVTNYGYTFGSGTRLTVV.